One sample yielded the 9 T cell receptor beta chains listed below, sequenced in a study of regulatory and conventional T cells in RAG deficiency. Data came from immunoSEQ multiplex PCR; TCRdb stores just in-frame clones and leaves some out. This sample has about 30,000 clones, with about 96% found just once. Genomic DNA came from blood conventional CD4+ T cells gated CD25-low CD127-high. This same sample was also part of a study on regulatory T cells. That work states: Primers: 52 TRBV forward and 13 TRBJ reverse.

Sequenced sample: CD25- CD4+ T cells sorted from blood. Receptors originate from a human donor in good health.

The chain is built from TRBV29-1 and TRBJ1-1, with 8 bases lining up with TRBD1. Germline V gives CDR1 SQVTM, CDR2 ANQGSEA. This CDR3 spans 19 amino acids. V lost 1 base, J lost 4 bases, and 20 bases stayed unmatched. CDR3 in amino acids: CSVEAALGQGAWVGTEAFF. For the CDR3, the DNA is TGCAGCGTTGAAGCGGCCCTGGGGCAGGGGGCTTGGGTCGGCACTGAAGCTTTCTTT.

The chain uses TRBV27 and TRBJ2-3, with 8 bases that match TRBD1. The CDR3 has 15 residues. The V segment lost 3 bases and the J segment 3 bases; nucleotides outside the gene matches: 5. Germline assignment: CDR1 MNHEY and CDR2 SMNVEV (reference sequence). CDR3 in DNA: TGTGCCAGCAGTTTGTACAGGGGGTCGACAGATACGCAGTATTTT. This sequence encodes CASSLYRGSTDTQYF.

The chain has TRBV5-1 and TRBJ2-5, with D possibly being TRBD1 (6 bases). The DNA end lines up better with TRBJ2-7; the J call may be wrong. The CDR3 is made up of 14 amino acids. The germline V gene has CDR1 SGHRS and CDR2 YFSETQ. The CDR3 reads CASSLQGSRHEQYF. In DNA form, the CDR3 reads TGCGCCAGCAGCTTACAGGGTTCTCGACACGAGCAGTACTTC.

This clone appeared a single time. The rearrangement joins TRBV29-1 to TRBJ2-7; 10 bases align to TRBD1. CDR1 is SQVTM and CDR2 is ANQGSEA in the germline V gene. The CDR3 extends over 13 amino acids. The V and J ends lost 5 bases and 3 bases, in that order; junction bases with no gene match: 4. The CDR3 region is CSVRQGAIYEQYF. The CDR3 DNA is TGCAGCGTTAGACAGGGGGCGATCTACGAGCAGTACTTC.

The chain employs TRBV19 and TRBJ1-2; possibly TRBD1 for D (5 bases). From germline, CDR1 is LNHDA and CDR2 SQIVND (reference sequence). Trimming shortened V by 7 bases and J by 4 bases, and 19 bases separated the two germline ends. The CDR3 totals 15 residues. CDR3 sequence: CASTPKQGLGYGYTF. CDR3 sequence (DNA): TGTGCCAGTACCCCGAAGCAGGGTTTGGGCTATGGCTACACCTTC. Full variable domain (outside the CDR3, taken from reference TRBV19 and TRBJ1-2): DGGITQSPKYLFRKEGQNVTLSCEQNLNHDAMYWYRQDPGQGLRLIYYSQIVNDFQKGDIAEGYSVSREKKESFPLTVTSAQKNPTAFYLCASTPKQGLGYGYTFGSGTRLTVV.

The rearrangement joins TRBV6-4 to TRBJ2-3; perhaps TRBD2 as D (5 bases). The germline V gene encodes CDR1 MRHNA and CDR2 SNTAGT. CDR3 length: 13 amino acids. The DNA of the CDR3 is TGTGCGACGCGGGCCCCCCCAGGAGATACGCAGTATTTT. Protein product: CATRAPPGDTQYF.

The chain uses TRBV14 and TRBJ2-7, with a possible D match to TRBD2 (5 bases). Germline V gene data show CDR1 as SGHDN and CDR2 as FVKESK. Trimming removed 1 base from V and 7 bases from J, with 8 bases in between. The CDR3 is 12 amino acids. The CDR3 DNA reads TGTGCCAGCAGCCAAGCTCGGGGAGAGCAGTACTTC. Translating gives CASSQARGEQYF.

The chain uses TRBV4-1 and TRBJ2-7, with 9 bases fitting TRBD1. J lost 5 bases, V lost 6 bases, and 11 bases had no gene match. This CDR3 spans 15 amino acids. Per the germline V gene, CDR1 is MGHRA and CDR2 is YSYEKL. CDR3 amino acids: CASSLTGTGSHEQYF. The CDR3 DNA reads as TGCGCCAGCAGTTTAACCGGGACAGGGTCCCACGAGCAGTACTTC.

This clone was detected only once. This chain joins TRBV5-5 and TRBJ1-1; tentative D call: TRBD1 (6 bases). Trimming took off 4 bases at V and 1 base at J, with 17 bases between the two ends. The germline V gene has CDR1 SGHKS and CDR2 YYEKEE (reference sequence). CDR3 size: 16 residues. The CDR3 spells CASSRTGTYTNTEAFF. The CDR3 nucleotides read TGTGCCAGCAGCAGAACAGGGACCTATACGAACACTGAAGCTTTCTTT. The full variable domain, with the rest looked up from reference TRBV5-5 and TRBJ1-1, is DAGVTQSPTHLIKTRGQQVTLRCSPISGHKSVSWYQQVLGQGPQFIFQYYEKEERGRGNFPDRFSARQFPNYSSELNVNALLLGDSALYLCASSRTGTYTNTEAFFGQGTRLTVV.